Reported below is one T cell receptor (beta chain). This sample was taken from a study of T cells in Graves' hyperthyroidism and ophthalmopathy. The CDR3 regions of TCR beta were amplified from RNA transcripts. First-round RT-PCR of the TCR CDR3 relied on the HTBI primer set. TCRdb analysed the multiplex PCR reads with MiXCR anew, one entry per CDR3 protein. The sample shows about 570,000 distinct CDR3 sequences, 46% of them seen only once. For the diagnoses, clinical symptoms, serum thyroxine and TRAb, thyroid ultrasound and orbital computed tomography were used. Germline V lookup: CDR1 SGHAT, CDR2 FQNNGV. The CDR3 covers 15 residues. J gave up 4 bases and V 1 base, and 4 bases lay outside the gene matches.

The TCR sequence derives from an adult woman with Graves' disease, either hyperthyroidism or ophthalmopathy (not recorded which). Specimen: peripheral blood or thyroid tissue (not recorded which). The rearrangement links TRBV11-2 to TRBJ1-2, with 9 positions matching TRBD1. CDR3 region: CASSLGTGAIYGYTF. The CDR3 coding sequence is TGTGCCAGCAGCTTAGGGACAGGGGCGATCTATGGCTACACCTTC.